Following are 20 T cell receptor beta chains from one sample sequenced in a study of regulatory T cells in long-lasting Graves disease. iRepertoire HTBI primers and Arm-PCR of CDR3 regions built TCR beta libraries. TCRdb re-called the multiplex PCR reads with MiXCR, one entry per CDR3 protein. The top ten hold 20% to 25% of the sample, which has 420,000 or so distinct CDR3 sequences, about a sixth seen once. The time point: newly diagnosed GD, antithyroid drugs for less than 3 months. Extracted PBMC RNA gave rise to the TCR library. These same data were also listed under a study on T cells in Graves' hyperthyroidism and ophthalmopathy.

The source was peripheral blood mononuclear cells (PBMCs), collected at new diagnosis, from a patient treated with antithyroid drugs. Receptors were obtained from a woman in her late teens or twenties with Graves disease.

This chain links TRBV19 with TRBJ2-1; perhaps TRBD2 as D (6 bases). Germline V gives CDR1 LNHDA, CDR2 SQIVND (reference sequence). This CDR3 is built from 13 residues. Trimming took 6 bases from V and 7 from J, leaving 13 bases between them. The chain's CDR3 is CASSWGVVNEQFF. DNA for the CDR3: TGTGCCAGTAGCTGGGGGGTAGTAAATGAGCAGTTCTTC. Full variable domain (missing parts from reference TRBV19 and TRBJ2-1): DGGITQSPKYLFRKEGQNVTLSCEQNLNHDAMYWYRQDPGQGLRLIYYSQIVNDFQKGDIAEGYSVSREKKESFPLTVTSAQKNPTAFYLCASSWGVVNEQFFGPGTRLTVL.

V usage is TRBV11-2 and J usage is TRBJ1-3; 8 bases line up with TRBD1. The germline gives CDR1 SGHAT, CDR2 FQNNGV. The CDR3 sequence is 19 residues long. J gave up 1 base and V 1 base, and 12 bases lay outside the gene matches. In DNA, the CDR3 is TGTGCCAGCAGCTTAGGAGGCGGACAGGGTGGAGATTCTGGAAACACCATATATTTT. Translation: CASSLGGGQGGDSGNTIYF.

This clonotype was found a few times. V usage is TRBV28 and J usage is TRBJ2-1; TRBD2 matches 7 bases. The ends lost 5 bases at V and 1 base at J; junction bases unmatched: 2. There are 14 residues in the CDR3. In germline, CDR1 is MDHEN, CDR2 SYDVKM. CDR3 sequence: CASSLADSYNEQFF. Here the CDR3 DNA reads TGTGCCAGCAGTCTAGCGGATTCCTACAATGAGCAGTTCTTC.

The DNA for the CDR3 is TGTGCCAGCAGCTTAGGTCAGGGGCCCGGGGAGCTGTTTTTT. The encoded protein is CASSLGQGPGELFF. The V call is TRBV11-2, the J call TRBJ2-2; D may be TRBD1 (6 bases). Germline lookup yields CDR1 SGHAT and CDR2 FQNNGV. This CDR3 has 14 amino acids. Trimming shortened V by 1 base and J by 6 bases, and 9 bases separated the two germline ends.

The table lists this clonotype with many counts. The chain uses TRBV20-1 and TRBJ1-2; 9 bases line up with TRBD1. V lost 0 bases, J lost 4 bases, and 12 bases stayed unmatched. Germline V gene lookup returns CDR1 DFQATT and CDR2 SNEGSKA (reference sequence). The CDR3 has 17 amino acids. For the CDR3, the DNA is TGCAGTGCTAGAGAAAGGGACAGGGACCCGGTTCTCTATGGCTACACCTTC. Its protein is CSARERDRDPVLYGYTF.

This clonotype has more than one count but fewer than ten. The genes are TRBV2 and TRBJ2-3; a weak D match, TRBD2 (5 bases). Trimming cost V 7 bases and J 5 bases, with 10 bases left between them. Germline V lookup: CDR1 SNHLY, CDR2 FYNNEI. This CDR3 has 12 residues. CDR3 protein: CASTGYLDTQYF. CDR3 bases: TGTGCCAGCACGGGGTATTTAGATACGCAGTATTTT.

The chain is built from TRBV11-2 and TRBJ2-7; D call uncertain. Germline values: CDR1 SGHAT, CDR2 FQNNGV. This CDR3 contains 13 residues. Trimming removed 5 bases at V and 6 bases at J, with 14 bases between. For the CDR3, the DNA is TGTGCCAGCAGCATCGCTGACTTGGGCGAGCAGTACTTC. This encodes CASSIADLGEQYF.

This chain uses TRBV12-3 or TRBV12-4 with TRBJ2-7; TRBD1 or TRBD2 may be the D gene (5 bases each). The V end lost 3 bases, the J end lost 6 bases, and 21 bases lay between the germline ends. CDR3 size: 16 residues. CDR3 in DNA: TGTGCCAGCAGTTTTAGTCTTAGTGAGGGGCCGGCCGAGCAGTACTTC. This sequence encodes CASSFSLSEGPAEQYF.

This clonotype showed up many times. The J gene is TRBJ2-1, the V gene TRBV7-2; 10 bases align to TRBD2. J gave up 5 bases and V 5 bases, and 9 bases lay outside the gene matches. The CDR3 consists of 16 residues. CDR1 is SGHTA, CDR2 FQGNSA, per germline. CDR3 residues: CASSVPGLARHNEQFF. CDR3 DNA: TGTGCCAGCAGCGTTCCGGGACTAGCGAGACACAATGAGCAGTTCTTC. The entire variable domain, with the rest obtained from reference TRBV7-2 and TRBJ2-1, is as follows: GAGVSQSPSNKVTEKGKDVELRCDPISGHTALYWYRQSLGQGLEFLIYFQGNSAPDKSGLPSDRFSAERTGGSVSTLTIQRTQQEDSAVYLCASSVPGLARHNEQFFGPGTRLTVL.

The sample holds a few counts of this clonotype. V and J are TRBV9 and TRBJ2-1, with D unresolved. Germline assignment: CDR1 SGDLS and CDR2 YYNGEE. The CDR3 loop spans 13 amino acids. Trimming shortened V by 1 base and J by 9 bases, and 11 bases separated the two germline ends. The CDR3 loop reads CASSVRQVGEQFF. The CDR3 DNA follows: TGTGCCAGCAGCGTACGTCAGGTCGGTGAGCAGTTCTTC.

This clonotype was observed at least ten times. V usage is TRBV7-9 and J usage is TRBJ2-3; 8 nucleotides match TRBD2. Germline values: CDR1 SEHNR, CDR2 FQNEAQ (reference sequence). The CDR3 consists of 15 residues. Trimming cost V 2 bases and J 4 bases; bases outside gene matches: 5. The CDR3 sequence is CASSLKGGRPDTQYF. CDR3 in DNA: TGTGCCAGCAGCTTAAAGGGCGGGAGGCCAGATACGCAGTATTTT.

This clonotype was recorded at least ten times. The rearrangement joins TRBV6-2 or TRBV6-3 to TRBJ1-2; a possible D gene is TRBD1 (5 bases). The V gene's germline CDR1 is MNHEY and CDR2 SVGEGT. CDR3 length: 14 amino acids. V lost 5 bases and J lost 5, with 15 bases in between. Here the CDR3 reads CASSELWTTYGYTF. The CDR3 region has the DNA TGTGCCAGCAGTGAACTGTGGACAACTTATGGCTACACCTTC.

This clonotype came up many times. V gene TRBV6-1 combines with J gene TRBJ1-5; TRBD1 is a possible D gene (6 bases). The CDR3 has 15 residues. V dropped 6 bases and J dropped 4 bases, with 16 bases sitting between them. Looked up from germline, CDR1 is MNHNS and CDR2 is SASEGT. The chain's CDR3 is CASRDGQNLNQPQHF. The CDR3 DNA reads TGTGCCAGCAGAGACGGACAGAATCTTAATCAGCCCCAGCATTTT.

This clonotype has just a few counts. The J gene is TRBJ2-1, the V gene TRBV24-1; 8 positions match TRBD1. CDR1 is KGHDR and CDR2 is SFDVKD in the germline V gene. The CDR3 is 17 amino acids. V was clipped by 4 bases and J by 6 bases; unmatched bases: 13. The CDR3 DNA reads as TGTGCCACCAGTGACCGACGGACAGGGATGTTGGGCAATGAGCAGTTCTTC. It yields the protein CATSDRRTGMLGNEQFF.

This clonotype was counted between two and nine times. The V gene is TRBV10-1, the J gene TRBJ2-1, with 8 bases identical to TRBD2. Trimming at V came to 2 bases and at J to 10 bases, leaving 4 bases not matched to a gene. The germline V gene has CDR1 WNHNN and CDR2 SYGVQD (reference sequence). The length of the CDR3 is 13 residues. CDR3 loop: CASSEGTRGEQFF. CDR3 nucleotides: TGCGCCAGCAGTGAGGGGACTAGAGGGGAGCAGTTCTTC.

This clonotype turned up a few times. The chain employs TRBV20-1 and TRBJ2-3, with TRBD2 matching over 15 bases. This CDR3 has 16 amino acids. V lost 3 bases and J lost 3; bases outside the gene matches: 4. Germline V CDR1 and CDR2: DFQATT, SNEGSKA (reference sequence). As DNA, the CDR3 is TGCAGTGCTAGGCTGGGACTAGCGGGAGGTACAGATACGCAGTATTTT. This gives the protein CSARLGLAGGTDTQYF.

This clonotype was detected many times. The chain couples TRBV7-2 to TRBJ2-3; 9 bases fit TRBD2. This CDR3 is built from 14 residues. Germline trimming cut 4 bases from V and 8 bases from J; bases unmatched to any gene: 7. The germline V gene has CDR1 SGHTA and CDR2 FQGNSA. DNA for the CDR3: TGTGCCAGCAGCTCCGGGACTAGCAACCCTACGCAGTATTTT. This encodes CASSSGTSNPTQYF.

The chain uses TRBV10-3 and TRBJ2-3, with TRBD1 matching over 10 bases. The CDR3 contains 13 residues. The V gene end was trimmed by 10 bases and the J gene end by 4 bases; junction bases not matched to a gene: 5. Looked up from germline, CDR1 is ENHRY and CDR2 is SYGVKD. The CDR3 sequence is CATGDRGPDTQYF. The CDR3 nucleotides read TGTGCCACTGGGGACAGGGGTCCAGATACGCAGTATTTT.

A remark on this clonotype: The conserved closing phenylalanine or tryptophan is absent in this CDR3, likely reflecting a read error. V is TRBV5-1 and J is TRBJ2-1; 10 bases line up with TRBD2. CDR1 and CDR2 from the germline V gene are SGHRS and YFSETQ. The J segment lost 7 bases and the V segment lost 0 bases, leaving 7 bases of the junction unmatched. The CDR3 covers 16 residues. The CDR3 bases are TGCGCCAGCAGCTTGGTTCTAGCGGGAGCACGAAATGAGCAGTTCGTC. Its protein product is CASSLVLAGARNEQFV.

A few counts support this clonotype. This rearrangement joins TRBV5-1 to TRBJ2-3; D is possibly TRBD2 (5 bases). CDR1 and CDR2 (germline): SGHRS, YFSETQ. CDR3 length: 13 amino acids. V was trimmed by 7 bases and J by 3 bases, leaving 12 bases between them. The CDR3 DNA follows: TGCGCCAGCCACCTTGAGGGAACAGATACGCAGTATTTT. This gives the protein CASHLEGTDTQYF. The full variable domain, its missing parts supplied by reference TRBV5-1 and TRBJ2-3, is KAGVTQTPRYLIKTRGQQVTLSCSPISGHRSVSWYQQTPGQGLQFLFEYFSETQRNKGNFPGRFSGRQFSNSRSEMNVSTLELGDSALYLCASHLEGTDTQYFGPGTRLTVL.